This T cell receptor (beta chain) was retrieved from a study of Graves' ophthalmopathy and Graves' hyperthyroidism. For repertoire sequencing, the TCR beta CDR3 regions were amplified from RNA transcripts. Investigators did first-round RT-PCR with HTBI primers, then second-round multiplex PCR. TCRdb called the multiplex PCR reads again in MiXCR, with one record for every CDR3 protein. The profile shows 240,000 or so distinct CDR3 sequences, roughly 50% of them singletons. The TCR comes from an adult man with Graves' ophthalmopathy. Sequences were obtained from peripheral blood.

For the CDR3, the DNA is TGTGCCAGCAGCTTTGGTTATGGGGGAAGTGGAAACACCATATATTTT. Translating gives CASSFGYGGSGNTIYF. The V and J genes are TRBV10-3 and TRBJ1-3; possibly TRBD1 for D (5 bases). CDR1 ENHRY and CDR2 SYGVKD come from the germline V gene. This CDR3 is built from 16 residues. Between the trimmed V and J ends, which lost 10 bases and 3 bases, there was a span of 22 bases.